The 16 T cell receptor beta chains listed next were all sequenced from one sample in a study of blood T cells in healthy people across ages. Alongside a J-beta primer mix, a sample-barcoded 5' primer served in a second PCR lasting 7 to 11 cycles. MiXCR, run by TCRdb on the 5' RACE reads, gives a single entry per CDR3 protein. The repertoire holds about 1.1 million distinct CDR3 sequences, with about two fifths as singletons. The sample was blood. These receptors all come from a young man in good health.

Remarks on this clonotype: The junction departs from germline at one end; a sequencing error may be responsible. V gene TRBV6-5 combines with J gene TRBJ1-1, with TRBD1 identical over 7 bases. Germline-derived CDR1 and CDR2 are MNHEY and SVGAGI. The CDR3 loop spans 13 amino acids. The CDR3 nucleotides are TGTGCCAGCAGGACAGGGTTAAGGACTGAGGCTTTCTTT. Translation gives CASRTGLRTEAFF.

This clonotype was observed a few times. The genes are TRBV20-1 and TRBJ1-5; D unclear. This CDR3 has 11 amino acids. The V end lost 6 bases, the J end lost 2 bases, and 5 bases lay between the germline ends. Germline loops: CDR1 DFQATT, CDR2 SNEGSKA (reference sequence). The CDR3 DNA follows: TGCAGTGCGATCGGCAATCAGCCCCAGCATTTT. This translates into CSAIGNQPQHF.

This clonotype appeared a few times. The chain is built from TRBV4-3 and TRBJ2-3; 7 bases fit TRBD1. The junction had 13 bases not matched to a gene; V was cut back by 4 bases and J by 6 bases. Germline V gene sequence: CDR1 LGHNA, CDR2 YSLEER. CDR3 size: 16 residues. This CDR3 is CASSLRDSVSGDTQYF. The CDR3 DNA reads TGCGCCAGCAGCCTCCGGGACAGCGTTTCTGGGGATACGCAGTATTTT.

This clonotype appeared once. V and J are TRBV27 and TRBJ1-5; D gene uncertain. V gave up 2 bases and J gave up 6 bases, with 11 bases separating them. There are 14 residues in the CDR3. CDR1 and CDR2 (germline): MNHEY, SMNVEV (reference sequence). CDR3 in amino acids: CASSLGDGGQPQHF. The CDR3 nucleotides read TGTGCCAGCAGTTTAGGGGATGGAGGTCAGCCCCAGCATTTT.

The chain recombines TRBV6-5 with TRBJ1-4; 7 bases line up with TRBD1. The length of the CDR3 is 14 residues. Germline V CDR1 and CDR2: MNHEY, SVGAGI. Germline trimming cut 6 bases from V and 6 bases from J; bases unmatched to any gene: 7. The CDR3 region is CASSSYRGHEKLFF. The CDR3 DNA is TGTGCCAGCAGCTCGTACAGGGGCCATGAAAAACTGTTTTTT.

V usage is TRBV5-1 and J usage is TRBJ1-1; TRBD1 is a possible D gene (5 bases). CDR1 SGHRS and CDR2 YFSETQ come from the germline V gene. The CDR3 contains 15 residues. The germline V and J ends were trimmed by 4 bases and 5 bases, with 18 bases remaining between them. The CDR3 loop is CASSPGTQARTEAFF. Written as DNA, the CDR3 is TGCGCCAGCAGCCCGGGGACGCAGGCCCGAACTGAAGCTTTCTTT.

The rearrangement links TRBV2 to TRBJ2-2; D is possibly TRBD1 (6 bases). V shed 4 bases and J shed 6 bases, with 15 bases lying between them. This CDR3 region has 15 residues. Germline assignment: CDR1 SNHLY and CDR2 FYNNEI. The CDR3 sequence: CASSVSRGPAGELFF. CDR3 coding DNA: TGTGCCAGCAGTGTTTCCAGGGGTCCGGCCGGGGAGCTGTTTTTT.

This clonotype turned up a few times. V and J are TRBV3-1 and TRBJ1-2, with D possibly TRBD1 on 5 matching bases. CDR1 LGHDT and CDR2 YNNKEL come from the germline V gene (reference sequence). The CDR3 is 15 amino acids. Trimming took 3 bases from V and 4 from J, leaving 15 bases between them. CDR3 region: CASSQGGSPGYGYTF. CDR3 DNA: TGTGCCAGCAGCCAGGGGGGGTCCCCTGGCTATGGCTACACCTTC.

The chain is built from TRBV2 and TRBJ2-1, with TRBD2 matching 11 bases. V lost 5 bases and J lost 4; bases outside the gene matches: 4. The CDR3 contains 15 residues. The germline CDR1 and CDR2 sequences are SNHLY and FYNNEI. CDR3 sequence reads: CASSHGTSGYNEQFF. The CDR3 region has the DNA TGTGCCAGCAGTCACGGGACTAGCGGTTACAATGAGCAGTTCTTC.

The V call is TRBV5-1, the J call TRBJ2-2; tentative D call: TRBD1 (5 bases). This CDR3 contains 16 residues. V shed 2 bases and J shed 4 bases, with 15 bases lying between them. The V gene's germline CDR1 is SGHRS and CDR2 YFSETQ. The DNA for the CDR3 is TGCGCCAGCAGCTTTGGTTGGTCAGGGCGCACCGGGGAGCTGTTTTTT. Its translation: CASSFGWSGRTGELFF.

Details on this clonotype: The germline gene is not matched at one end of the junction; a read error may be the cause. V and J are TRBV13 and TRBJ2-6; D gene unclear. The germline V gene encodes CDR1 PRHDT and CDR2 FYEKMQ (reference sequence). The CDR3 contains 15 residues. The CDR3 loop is CASTIGGSGPNVLTF. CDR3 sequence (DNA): TGTGCCAGCACCATAGGCGGCTCTGGGCCCAACGTCCTGACTTTC.

The CDR3 sequence: CSARDTSGGITDTQYF. CDR3 in DNA: TGCAGTGCTAGAGATACTAGCGGGGGGATAACAGATACGCAGTATTTT. V is TRBV20-1 and J is TRBJ2-3; 12 nucleotides line up with TRBD2. CDR1 is DFQATT, CDR2 SNEGSKA, per germline (reference sequence). The length of the CDR3 is 16 residues. With 0 bases clipped from V and 3 bases from J, the junction kept 4 bases outside the gene matches.

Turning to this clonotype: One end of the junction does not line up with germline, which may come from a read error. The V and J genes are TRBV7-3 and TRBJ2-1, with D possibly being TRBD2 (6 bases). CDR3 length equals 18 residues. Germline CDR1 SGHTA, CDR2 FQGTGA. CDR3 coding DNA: TGTGCCGGCAGCTTAGAGCTTATGACTAGTGGAAGGGTTAATGAGCAGTTCTTC. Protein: CAGSLELMTSGRVNEQFF.

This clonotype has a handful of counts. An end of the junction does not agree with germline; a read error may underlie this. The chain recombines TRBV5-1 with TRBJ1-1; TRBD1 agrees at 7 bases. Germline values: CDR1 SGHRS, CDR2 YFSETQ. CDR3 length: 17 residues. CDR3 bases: TGCGCTAGCAGCTTGACCCGACAGGGCGTATTGGACACTGAAGCTTTCTTT. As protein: CASSLTRQGVLDTEAFF. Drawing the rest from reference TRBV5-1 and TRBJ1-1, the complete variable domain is KAGVTQTPRYLIKTRGQQVTLSCSPISGHRSVSWYQQTPGQGLQFLFEYFSETQRNKGNFPGRFSGRQFSNSRSEMNVSTLELGDSALYLCASSLTRQGVLDTEAFFGQGTRLTVV.

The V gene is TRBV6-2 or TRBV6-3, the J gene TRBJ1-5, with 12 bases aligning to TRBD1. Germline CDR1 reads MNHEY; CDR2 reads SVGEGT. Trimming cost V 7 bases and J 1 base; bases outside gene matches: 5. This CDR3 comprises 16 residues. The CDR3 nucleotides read TGTGCCAGCAAGGGACAGGGGGCGCCGAGCAATCAGCCCCAGCATTTT. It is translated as CASKGQGAPSNQPQHF.

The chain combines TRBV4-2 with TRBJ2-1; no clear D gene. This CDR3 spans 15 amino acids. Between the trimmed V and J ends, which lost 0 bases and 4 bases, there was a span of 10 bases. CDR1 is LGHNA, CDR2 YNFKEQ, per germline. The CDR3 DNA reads TGTGCCAGCAGCCAAGATGGGCTAGATTACAATGAGCAGTTCTTC. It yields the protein CASSQDGLDYNEQFF.